This is a list of T cell receptor beta chains from one sample in a study of blood T cell repertoires in COVID-19. Measured with immunoSEQ multiplex PCR; TCRdb has only the in-frame clones, and not every one. The sample lists about 160,000 clones; around four fifths were seen once. The sequenced material came from peripheral blood. These receptors all come from a man between 65 and 85 years old with acute or convalescent COVID-19. Each CDR3 is given with its conserved first and last residue. The D gene is left open where the match is weak. For some rows the clone size is stated as once, few or many, or as a class when expanded; others skip it.

>TRBJ2-1|TRBV6-5|.|TRBD1
CASSPGQSSYNEQFF
TGTGCCAGCAGTCCGGGACAGAGCTCCTACAATGAGCAGTTCTTC
>TRBJ2-7|TRBV24-1|once|.
CATSDSSSFAQYF
TGTGCCACCAGTGATTCGTCCAGTTTTGCGCAGTACTTC
>TRBJ1-1|TRBV4-1|.|.
CASSQDRGRSEAFF
TGCGCCAGCAGCCAAGATCGGGGGAGGTCTGAAGCTTTCTTT
>TRBJ1-1|TRBV19|.|TRBD1
CASTTTGESSEAFF
TGTGCCAGTACAACGACAGGGGAGTCTTCGGAAGCTTTCTTT
>TRBJ2-7|TRBV7-9|.|TRBD1
CASSKGQVNYEQYF
TGTGCCAGCAGCAAGGGACAGGTGAATTACGAGCAGTACTTC
>TRBJ1-1|TRBV6-5|.|.
CASRGGGLATEAFF
TGTGCCAGCAGGGGGGGTGGGTTAGCCACTGAAGCTTTCTTT
>TRBJ2-7|TRBV7-8|.|TRBD2
CASSLGASGIYEQYF
TGTGCCAGCAGCTTAGGGGCTAGCGGGATCTACGAGCAGTACTTC
>TRBJ1-4|TRBV28|.|TRBD1
CATGTTGIGEKLFF
TGTGCCACCGGCACGACAGGGATCGGAGAAAAACTGTTTTTT
>TRBJ2-7|TRBV3-1/TRBV3-2|.|.
CASSQDFFGDSSYEQYF
TGTGCCAGCAGCCAAGATTTCTTTGGTGACAGCTCCTACGAGCAGTACTTC
>TRBJ1-1|TRBV13|.|.
CASSLVRGSTEAFF
TGTGCCAGCAGCTTAGTAAGGGGGAGCACTGAAGCTTTCTTT
>TRBJ2-3|TRBV24-1|.|TRBD2
CATSDSGLATDTQYF
TGTGCCACCAGTGATTCGGGACTAGCCACAGATACGCAGTATTTT
>TRBJ1-5|TRBV6-1|.|TRBD1
CASSVATGGKGISNQPQHF
TGTGCCAGCAGTGTGGCCACAGGGGGCAAGGGAATTAGCAATCAGCCCCAGCATTTT
>TRBJ1-4|TRBV7-2|.|TRBD1
CASSFGQGGWEKLFF
TGTGCCAGCAGCTTCGGACAGGGCGGATGGGAAAAACTGTTTTTT
>TRBJ2-3|TRBV27|.|.
CASSFDRSDTDTQYF
TGTGCCAGCAGTTTCGATAGAAGCGACACAGATACGCAGTATTTT
>TRBJ1-5|TRBV6-1|.|TRBD1
CASSDRQGASNQPQHF
TGTGCCAGCAGTGACCGACAGGGGGCGTCGAATCAGCCCCAGCATTTT
>TRBJ2-7|TRBV5-6|.|TRBD1
CASSFGLGQGMGEQYF
TGTGCCAGCAGCTTTGGGTTGGGACAGGGGATGGGCGAGCAGTACTTC
>TRBJ2-1|TRBV27|.|TRBD1
CASSFASTGGNEQFF
TGTGCCAGCAGTTTTGCCTCAACAGGGGGCAATGAGCAGTTCTTC
>TRBJ1-1|TRBV3-1/TRBV3-2|.|.
CASSQEEGGAFF
TGTGCCAGCAGCCAAGAGGAGGGTGGGGCTTTCTTT
>TRBJ2-5|TRBV5-1|.|.
CASSLGQYQETQYF
TGCGCCAGCAGCCTTGGACAGTACCAAGAGACCCAGTACTTC
>TRBJ2-2|TRBV15|once|TRBD2
CATSREASGGVTTGELFF
TGTGCCACCAGCAGAGAGGCTAGCGGGGGGGTCACCACCGGGGAGCTGTTTTTT
>TRBJ2-1|TRBV5-1|.|.
CASSLDIGSYNEQFF
TGCGCCAGCAGCTTAGACATTGGCTCCTACAATGAGCAGTTCTTC
>TRBJ2-2|TRBV7-8|.|TRBD2
CASSLVGTSGGATGELFF
TGTGCCAGCAGCTTAGTGGGGACTAGCGGGGGGGCCACCGGGGAGCTGTTTTTT
>TRBJ2-1|TRBV7-9|.|.
CASSLDGGGANEQFF
TGTGCCAGCAGCTTAGATGGAGGGGGGGCGAATGAGCAGTTCTTC
>TRBJ1-5|TRBV5-1|.|.
CASSLGGSSNQPQHF
TGCGCCAGCAGCTTGGGGGGCTCGAGCAATCAGCCCCAGCATTTT
>TRBJ2-7|TRBV12-3/TRBV12-4|.|.
CASSFGGSQEQYF
TGTGCCAGCAGTTTTGGTGGCTCGCAGGAGCAGTACTTC
>TRBJ2-2|TRBV7-9|.|TRBD2
CASSFAEAGIGELFF
TGTGCCAGCAGCTTCGCGGAAGCGGGGATCGGGGAGCTGTTTTTT
>TRBJ1-4|TRBV7-9|.|.
CASSLAGPAERKLFF
TGTGCCAGCAGCTTAGCGGGGCCCGCCGAGAGAAAACTGTTTTTT